The clone carrying this TCR beta chain was detected once. The antigen remains undetermined. These data are taken from a study of cytomegalovirus exposure and HLA in healthy donors. Study-level information: A previous analysis identified approximately 120 million unique TCR beta sequences derived from around 200 million T cells. Genotyping of about 400 donors showed that roughly 83% belonged to the Caucasian-associated ancestry cluster.

Findings and limits, study-wide: Cytomegalovirus status was reportedly diagnosed by the classifier with high specificity and sensitivity.

PCR used 60 Vbeta primers and 13 Jbeta primers. The repertoire was sequenced with immunoSEQ multiplex PCR; TCRdb's copy has only in-frame clones and lacks some. This sample has 150,000 to 200,000 clones, with around 79% found just once. The specimen sequenced was PBMCs. This TCR derives from a man in his forties in good health and CMV-seronegative.

The CDR3 DNA reads TGTGCCAGCAGCCCAAGACAGGGGGGAGTAGATACGCAGTATTTT. It codes for CASSPRQGGVDTQYF. The gene calls are TRBV7-3 and TRBJ2-3; 9 bases align to TRBD1. Germline V lookup: CDR1 SGHTA, CDR2 FQGTGA. The J segment lost 5 bases and the V segment lost 5 bases, leaving 8 bases of the junction unmatched. This CDR3 is 15 amino acids long.